This record concerns one T cell receptor (beta chain) sequence. Its cognate antigen is unknown. This specimen belongs to a study of identical twins. Broader study findings: Interpretation of the results relied on cross-sectional statistical analysis and not on following the same donors.

In germline, CDR1 is KGHDR, CDR2 SFDVKD. The CDR3 covers 13 residues. The V end was cut by 5 bases, the J end by 1 base, with 5 bases between. Each cDNA held unique molecular identifiers, and template switching gave it a universal primer site. TCRdb fed the 5' RACE reads into MiXCR, producing one record per CDR3 protein. The profile shows 1,800,000 or so distinct CDR3 sequences, 25% to 35% of them singletons. Sequencing used cord blood. J is TRBJ2-1 and V is TRBV24-1; unclear D gene. This TCR came from a newborn girl in good health. CDR3 sequence: CATSARSYNEQFF. The CDR3 DNA is TGTGCCACCAGTGCTCGGTCCTACAATGAGCAGTTCTTC.